These 8 T cell receptor beta chains were all obtained from the same sample, sequenced in a study of T-cell memory formation after mild COVID-19. MiXCR, run by TCRdb on the 5' RACE reads, gives a single entry per CDR3 protein. Of about 560,000 distinct CDR3 sequences listed, roughly 17% are singletons. Sequencing was performed on PBMCs or a T cell subset sorted from them (not recorded which). Receptors were obtained from an adult woman who had mild COVID-19 (a few samples of this study predate the infection). Cell type and time point are not known.

This clonotype was detected many times. J is TRBJ2-5 and V is TRBV7-9, with D maybe TRBD2 (5 bases). The V end was cut by 5 bases, the J end by 5 bases, with 12 bases between. Germline values: CDR1 SEHNR, CDR2 FQNEAQ (reference sequence). The length of the CDR3 is 13 residues. The CDR3 region has the DNA TGTGCCAGCAGCCCCAGAGGGCCGGAGACCCAGTACTTC. It specifies CASSPRGPETQYF.

This chain uses TRBV4-1 with TRBJ1-4; 7 bases are a match to TRBD1. J gave up 6 bases and V 0 bases, and 7 bases lay outside the gene matches. The CDR3 sequence is 16 residues long. CDR1 is MGHRA, CDR2 YSYEKL, per germline. The CDR3 coding sequence is TGCGCCAGCAGCCAAGAAAGACAGGGAATCGATGAAAAACTGTTTTTT. Translated, it gives CASSQERQGIDEKLFF.

This rearrangement joins TRBV27 to TRBJ2-5, with D perhaps matching TRBD1 (6 bases). CDR1 and CDR2 (germline): MNHEY, SMNVEV (reference sequence). Between the trimmed V and J ends, which lost 6 bases and 5 bases, there was a span of 13 bases. This CDR3 spans 13 amino acids. CDR3 DNA: TGTGCCAGCAGGCAACAGGGCTGGGAGACCCAGTACTTC. Its protein is CASRQQGWETQYF.

The chain employs TRBV4-2 and TRBJ2-7; possibly TRBD2 for D (5 bases). Trimming cost V 0 bases and J 2 bases, with 11 bases left between them. Germline assignment: CDR1 LGHNA and CDR2 YNFKEQ. This CDR3 comprises 15 residues. This CDR3 is CASSQDLRSAYEQYF. CDR3 bases: TGTGCCAGCAGCCAAGATCTCCGTAGCGCCTACGAGCAGTACTTC.

This chain connects TRBV30 to TRBJ1-2; no clear D gene. The CDR3 is 14 residues long. The germline gives CDR1 GTSNPN, CDR2 SVGIG (reference sequence). V was trimmed by 2 bases and J by 7 bases, leaving 17 bases between them. CDR3 sequence (DNA): TGTGCCTGGAGTAGCTCCGGTGTAAAGCTTGGCTACACCTTC. Residues: CAWSSSGVKLGYTF. The variable domain in full, completed from reference TRBV30 and TRBJ1-2, reads SQTIHQWPATLVQPVGSPLSLECTVEGTSNPNLYWYRQAAGRGLQLLFYSVGIGQISSEVPQNLSASRPQDRQFILSSKKLLLSDSGFYLCAWSSSGVKLGYTFGSGTRLTVV.

This clonotype was detected a few times. This rearrangement joins TRBV18 to TRBJ1-2, with D unclear. The V end was cut by 1 base, the J end by 5 bases, with 11 bases between. This CDR3 is built from 14 residues. Per the germline V gene, CDR1 is KGHSH and CDR2 is LQKENI. The CDR3 reads CASSPRAGEYGYTF. The DNA of the CDR3 is TGTGCCAGCTCACCACGGGCAGGCGAATATGGCTACACCTTC. Full variable domain (rest looked up from reference TRBV18 and TRBJ1-2): NAGVMQNPRHLVRRRGQEARLRCSPMKGHSHVYWYRQLPEEGLKFMVYLQKENIIDESGMPKERFSAEFPKEGPSILRIQQVVRGDSAAYFCASSPRAGEYGYTFGSGTRLTVV.

This clonotype was observed a handful of times. J is TRBJ2-1 and V is TRBV7-8; 11 nucleotides match TRBD2. The CDR3 is 15 amino acids. Per germline, CDR1 SGHVS and CDR2 FQNEAQ. V dropped 5 bases and J dropped 8; count of bases not matched to a gene: 8. The CDR3 protein is CASSPLAGGGDEQFF. The CDR3 coding sequence is TGTGCCAGCAGCCCTCTAGCGGGAGGCGGGGATGAGCAGTTCTTC.

This clonotype occurred a few times. The chain employs TRBV24-1 and TRBJ2-3, with D uncertain. Trimming cost V 3 bases and J 2 bases, with 11 bases left between them. The germline V gene has CDR1 KGHDR and CDR2 SFDVKD. The CDR3 consists of 15 residues. Here the CDR3 reads CATSDASDNTDTQYF. In DNA, the CDR3 is TGTGCCACCAGTGATGCCTCCGACAACACAGATACGCAGTATTTT.